Listed below are T cell receptor beta chains from one sample, sequenced in a study of T cells in Graves' hyperthyroidism and ophthalmopathy. Via MiXCR, TCRdb re-called the multiplex PCR reads, giving one row per CDR3 protein. The table records under 400,000 distinct CDR3 sequences, 15% to 20% of them present only once. Material: blood. Every receptor here comes from a man aged 30-40 years with Graves' hyperthyroidism. Both conserved end residues are part of each CDR3. D genes are given only for firm matches. Size tells how often a clone was seen (once, few, many) or the class of an expanded clone, and some rows leave it out.

D gene	clone size	V gene	J gene	CDR3 protein	CDR3 DNA
NA	NA	TRBV6-1	TRBJ2-1	CASSSFTRSYNEQFF	TGTGCCAGCAGCTCCTTTACCCGCTCCTACAATGAGCAGTTCTTC
NA	many	TRBV30	TRBJ2-7	CAWARGFSEEQYF	TGTGCCTGGGCGAGAGGGTTTAGTGAAGAGCAGTACTTC
NA	NA	TRBV10-3	TRBJ1-1	CAISPGRENTEAFF	TGTGCCATCAGTCCGGGACGGGAGAACACTGAAGCTTTCTTT
NA	many	TRBV2	TRBJ2-1	CASNQLNLYNEQFF	TGTGCCAGCAATCAACTGAACCTTTACAATGAGCAGTTCTTC
NA	NA	TRBV11-2	TRBJ2-1	CASSLLVSSYNEQFF	TGTGCCAGCAGCTTGCTAGTAAGCTCCTACAATGAGCAGTTCTTC
NA	many	TRBV7-3	TRBJ2-1	CASSKGEGDNEQFF	TGTGCCAGCAGCAAGGGGGAGGGGGACAATGAGCAGTTCTTC
NA	many	TRBV6-2/TRBV6-3	TRBJ1-2	CASSSREGGYTF	TGTGCCAGCAGTTCGAGGGAGGGTGGCTACACCTTC
NA	few	TRBV29-1	TRBJ1-2	CSVTGNPNYGYTF	TGCAGCGTTACGGGGAATCCTAACTATGGCTACACCTTC
NA	NA	TRBV28	TRBJ2-7	CASSLLGRYEQYF	TGTGCCAGCAGTTTACTAGGCCGCTACGAGCAGTACTTC
NA	NA	TRBV6-1	TRBJ2-6	CASSDYFRTLGTNVLTF	TGTGCCAGCAGTGATTACTTCCGAACCCTTGGGACCAACGTCCTGACTTTC
TRBD2	many	TRBV20-1	TRBJ2-5	CSASGLAGGPAETQYF	TGCAGTGCTAGCGGGCTAGCGGGAGGGCCGGCAGAGACCCAGTACTTC
NA	many	TRBV7-2	TRBJ2-1	CASSPYPTREQFF	TGTGCCAGCAGCCCCTACCCCACTCGTGAGCAGTTCTTC
NA	NA	TRBV5-1	TRBJ1-4	CASGEGSRSTNEKLFF	TGCGCCAGCGGGGAGGGGTCCAGATCAACTAATGAAAAACTGTTTTTT
NA	NA	TRBV11-3	TRBJ2-7	CASSLVRGNYEQYF	TGTGCCAGCAGCTTAGTGAGGGGTAACTACGAGCAGTACTTC
TRBD1	NA	TRBV27	TRBJ2-1	CASSGPGQGGNEQFF	TGTGCCAGCAGTGGTCCGGGACAGGGGGGCAATGAGCAGTTCTTC